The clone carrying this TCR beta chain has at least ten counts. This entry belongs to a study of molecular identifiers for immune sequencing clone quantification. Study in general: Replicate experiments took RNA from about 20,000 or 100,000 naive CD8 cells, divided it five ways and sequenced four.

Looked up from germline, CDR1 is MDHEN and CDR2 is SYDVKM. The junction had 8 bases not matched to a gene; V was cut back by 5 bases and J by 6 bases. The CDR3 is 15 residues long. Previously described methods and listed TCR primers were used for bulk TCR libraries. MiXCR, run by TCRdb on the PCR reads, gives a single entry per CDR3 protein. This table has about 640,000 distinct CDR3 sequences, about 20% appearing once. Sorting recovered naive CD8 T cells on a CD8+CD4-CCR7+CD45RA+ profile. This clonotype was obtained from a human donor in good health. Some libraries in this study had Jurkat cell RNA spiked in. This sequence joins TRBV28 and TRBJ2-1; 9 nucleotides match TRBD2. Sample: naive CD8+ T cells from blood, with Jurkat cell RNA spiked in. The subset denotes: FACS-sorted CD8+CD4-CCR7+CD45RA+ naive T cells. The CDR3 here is CASSPRVSGGNEQFF. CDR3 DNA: TGTGCCAGCAGTCCCCGAGTTAGCGGGGGCAATGAGCAGTTCTTC.